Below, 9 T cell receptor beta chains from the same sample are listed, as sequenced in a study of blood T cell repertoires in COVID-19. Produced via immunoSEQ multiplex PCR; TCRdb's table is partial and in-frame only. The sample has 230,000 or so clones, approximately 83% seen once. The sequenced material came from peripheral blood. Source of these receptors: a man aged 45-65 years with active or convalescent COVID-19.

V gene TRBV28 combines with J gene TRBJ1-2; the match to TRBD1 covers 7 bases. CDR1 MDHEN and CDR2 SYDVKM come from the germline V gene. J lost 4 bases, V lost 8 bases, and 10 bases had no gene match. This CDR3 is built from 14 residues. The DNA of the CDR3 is TGTGCCAGCCGAGAGGGGGCCTCTACCTATGGCTACACCTTC. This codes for CASREGASTYGYTF.

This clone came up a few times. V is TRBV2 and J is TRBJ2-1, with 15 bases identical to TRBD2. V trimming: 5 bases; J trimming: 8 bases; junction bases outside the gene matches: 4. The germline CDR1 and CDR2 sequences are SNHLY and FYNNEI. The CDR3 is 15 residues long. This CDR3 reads CASSRRTSGGDEQFF. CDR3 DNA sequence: TGTGCCAGCAGTCGTCGGACTAGCGGGGGGGATGAGCAGTTCTTC.

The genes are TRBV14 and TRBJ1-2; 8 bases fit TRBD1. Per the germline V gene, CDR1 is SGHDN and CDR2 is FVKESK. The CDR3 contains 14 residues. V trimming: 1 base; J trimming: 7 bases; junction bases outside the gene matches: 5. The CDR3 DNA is TGTGCCAGCAGCCAAGTTTCAGGGGGCGGTGGCTACACCTTC. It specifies CASSQVSGGGGYTF.

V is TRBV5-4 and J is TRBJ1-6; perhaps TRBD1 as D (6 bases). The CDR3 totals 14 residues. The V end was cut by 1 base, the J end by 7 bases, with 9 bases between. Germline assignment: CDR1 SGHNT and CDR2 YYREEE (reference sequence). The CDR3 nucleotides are TGTGCCAGCAGCTTGAACAGGGAGAATTCACCCCTCCACTTT. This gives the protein CASSLNRENSPLHF.

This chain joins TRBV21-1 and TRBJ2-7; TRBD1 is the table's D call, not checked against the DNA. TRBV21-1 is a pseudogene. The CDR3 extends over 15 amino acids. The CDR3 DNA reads TGTGCCAGCAGCAAAGCGCTCGGACAGCCCTACGAGCAGTACTTC. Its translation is CASSKALGQPYEQYF.

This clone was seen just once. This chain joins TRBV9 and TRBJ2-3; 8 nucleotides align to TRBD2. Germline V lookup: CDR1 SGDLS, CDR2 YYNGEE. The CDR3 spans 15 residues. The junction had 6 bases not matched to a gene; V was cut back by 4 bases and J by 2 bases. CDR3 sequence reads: CASSNRGGLTDTQYF. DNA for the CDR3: TGTGCCAGCAGCAATCGGGGGGGGCTCACAGATACGCAGTATTTT.

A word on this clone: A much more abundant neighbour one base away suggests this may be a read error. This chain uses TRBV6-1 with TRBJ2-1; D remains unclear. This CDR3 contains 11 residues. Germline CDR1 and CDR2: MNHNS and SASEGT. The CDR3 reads CAGSDINEQFF. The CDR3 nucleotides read TGTGCCGGCAGTGACATCAATGAGCAGTTCTTC.

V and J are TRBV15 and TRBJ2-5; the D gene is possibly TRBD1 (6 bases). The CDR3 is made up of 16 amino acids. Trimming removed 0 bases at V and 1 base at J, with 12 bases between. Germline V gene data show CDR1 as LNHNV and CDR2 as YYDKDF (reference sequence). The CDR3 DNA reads TGTGCCACCAGCAGAGATAGGGGGAGCGGCCAAGAGACCCAGTACTTC. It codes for CATSRDRGSGQETQYF.

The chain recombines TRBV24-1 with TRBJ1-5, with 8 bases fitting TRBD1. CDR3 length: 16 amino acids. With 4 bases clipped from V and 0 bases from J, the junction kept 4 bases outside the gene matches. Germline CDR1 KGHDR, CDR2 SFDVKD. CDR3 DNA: TGTGCCACCAGTGAGGGGACAGGCAATAGCAATCAGCCCCAGCATTTT. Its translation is CATSEGTGNSNQPQHF.